This TCR beta chain came from a study of blood T cell repertoires in COVID-19. Profiled with immunoSEQ multiplex PCR; TCRdb holds only in-frame clones, not every one. Among some 210,000 clones listed, approximately 90% were seen once. Germline CDR1 is SGHTA and CDR2 is FQGNSA. This CDR3 is built from 17 residues. V was pared by 1 base and J by 0 bases, with 4 bases of the junction left unmatched. Material for sequencing was peripheral blood. This clonotype was obtained from a man aged 60-69 years with COVID-19, enrolled during active disease. The rearrangement links TRBV7-2 to TRBJ1-1, with 11 bases aligning to TRBD1. As DNA, the CDR3 is TGTGCCAGCAGCTTAGTCGGGACAGGGGGTATGAACACTGAAGCTTTCTTT. As protein: CASSLVGTGGMNTEAFF.